This TCR beta chain comes out of a study of early T cells in non-severe SARS-CoV-2 infection. Study-wide points: Sequences matched to VDJdb favored anti-spike CD8 responses, while private and CD4 specificities were missed.

Germline V CDR1 and CDR2: KGHSH, LQKENI. V lost 0 bases and J 4 bases, leaving 6 bases between the germline ends. There are 13 residues in the CDR3. A note on this clonotype: Its antigen is undetermined.

Unique molecular identifiers were affixed to single, distinct cDNA molecules. One entry per CDR3 protein, called by TCRdb with MiXCR from the 5' RACE reads. The table shows 30,000 to 45,000 distinct CDR3 sequences, with roughly 9.9% occurring only once. The sample comprised whole blood. The receptor comes from an adult who was a healthcare worker with PCR-confirmed SARS-CoV-2 infection or an uninfected control (not recorded which). The V gene is TRBV18, the J gene TRBJ1-2; D is unclear. The CDR3 region has the DNA TGTGCCAGCTCACCACCCGGGCCCTATGGCTACACCTTC. This encodes CASSPPGPYGYTF.